The T cell receptor (beta chain) under discussion was sequenced for a study of T cells in Graves' hyperthyroidism and ophthalmopathy (dated by TCRdb to the late 2010s). In the study overall: To identify distinguishing TCR V-J signatures, a discovery cohort of around 98 patients was used, comprising 40 to 45 with Graves' ophthalmopathy and some 60 with stable Graves' hyperthyroidism. Whether ophthalmopathy could be predicted prospectively was tested in an independent validation cohort made up of roughly 20 hyperthyroidism patients plus 17 patients who later progressed to ophthalmopathy. For training and testing, the approximately 92 patients in the discovery cohort were randomly divided in a 7:3 ratio. Thyroid tissue and blood T-cell repertoires from several Graves' hyperthyroidism patients were also compared in the study. After sampling, hyperthyroidism patients received methimazole starting at 30 mg daily, and ophthalmopathy patients received high-dose intravenous methylprednisolone. TCR Vbeta CDR3 sequencing of 135 peripheral blood samples (over 40 ophthalmopathy, 70 to 85 hyperthyroidism and roughly 17 progressor patients) is reported in the paper.

Summary of the overall study and its limitations: No statistical method was used to set the sample size in advance, and investigators knew the group allocation. Most expanded thyroid clonotypes (frequency above 0.001) were also detected in blood, a finding suggesting that blood repertoires may reflect thyroid immune responses. In validation, the model predicted progression to ophthalmopathy a median of around 6.5 months before onset, with about 64% sensitivity and about 72% specificity. A model built on a 13 V-J signature distinguished ophthalmopathy from stable hyperthyroidism, reaching about 88% sensitivity and about 81% specificity in cross-validation and 80%/75% in testing.

This clonotype showed up just a few times. The specificity of this receptor is unknown. Nothing much larger sits one base from this clone, and base qualities are not available. Reading the germline V gene gives CDR1 SGHTA and CDR2 FQGNSA. The CDR3 runs 14 residues from the cysteine to the phenylalanine. The DNA shown is the 42-base CDR3, in frame from base 1. V loses 8 bases of germline sequence and J loses 5 bases, and the interval between the two ends is 18 bases. Amplification of TCR beta CDR3 regions was carried out from RNA transcripts. The TCR CDR3 was subjected to a first round of RT-PCR using the HTBI primer set and the Qiagen OneStep RT-PCR kit. Libraries were constructed in a second round of multiplex PCR, after which size selection and purification were carried out. The libraries were sequenced on an Illumina HiSeq2000 using paired-end 100 bp reads. For the original study's pipeline: SOAPnuke was used to process the raw data, with reads discarded if the reads contained adapters or uncalled bases, had a mean Phred below 15, or lacked an exact constant-primer or identifier match. High-quality paired reads were merged with COPE v1.2.5, and unique nucleotide sequences were defined as clonotypes. MiTCR v1.1 was used to align the clonotypes against IMGT TRBV, TRBD and TRBJ reference segments. Analysis was restricted to V-J combinations with a frequency above 0.0001, which covered approximately 99% of repertoires. The TCS score was defined as F50 (clonal expansion) divided by E x V (chaos), with BLOSUM62-based TCRdist calculated between CDR3 peptides within each V-J. Welch's t-statistics and random forest reduced roughly 500 V-J features to roughly 13, which were used in a naive Bayes classifier (R e1071). TCRdb cleaned the public reads at Q25 with fastp, built clones with MiXCR and kept in-frame beta chains. Rows are combined by CDR3 protein, so each entry shows the most common genes and DNA. The V and J calls follow TCRdb's processing rather than the paper's. Present in this sample are under 700,000 distinct CDR3 sequences, roughly 50% of which were seen just once. The ten largest clones take up just over 8% of the sample.

Stable Graves' hyperthyroidism was defined as the absence of progression to ophthalmopathy over 18 months of follow-up. Hyperthyroidism patients were newly diagnosed, with disease duration under 2 months, and aged 18 to 65 years. Patients with uncontrolled infections, other autoimmune diseases, pregnancy or lactation were excluded. Diagnoses were established on the basis of clinical symptoms, serum thyroxine and TRAb, thyroid ultrasound, and orbital computed tomography. Total RNA was extracted using Trizol reagent, and RNA quality was assessed on an Agilent 2100 Bioanalyzer. The receptor's source is a young woman with Graves' hyperthyroidism. Donor details come from another sample of the same person, matched by shared clones. Rearrangement joined TRBV7-2 to TRBJ2-5, and the D gene may be TRBD1, 5 bases matching. The sample taken for sequencing was peripheral blood or thyroid tissue (not recorded which). In nucleotide form, the sequence is TGTGCCAGCGATAAGGGGCAGGCTGGGGAGACCCAGTACTTC. Its protein product is CASDKGQAGETQYF.